One sample yielded the 18 T cell receptor beta chains listed below, sequenced in a study of beta chain features in type 1 diabetes. The investigators reverse transcribed all of the isolated RNA, so they sequenced expressed TCRB transcripts. Libraries were prepared by immunoSEQ multiplex PCR; TCRdb keeps only in-frame clonotypes and omits some of them. Among 130,000 to 150,000 clones listed, around a tenth were seen once. Source material: central memory CD4+ T cells from blood. The source of these receptors is a man aged 18 to 35 in good health.

This clone has just a few counts. The chain links TRBV10-3 to TRBJ1-4; the match to TRBD1 covers 9 bases. Germline values: CDR1 ENHRY, CDR2 SYGVKD. V shed 7 bases, J shed 8 bases, and the junction held 14 bases outside the gene matches. This CDR3 is 16 amino acids long. The CDR3 is CAIILNQDRGREKLFF. The DNA of the CDR3 is TGTGCCATCATTCTCAACCAAGACAGGGGGAGGGAAAAACTGTTTTTT.

This clone was seen a handful of times. This chain uses TRBV7-2 with TRBJ2-2; the match to TRBD1 covers 9 bases. Per the germline V gene, CDR1 is SGHTA and CDR2 is FQGNSA. The CDR3 length is 16 residues. The V segment lost 7 bases and the J segment 4 bases; nucleotides outside the gene matches: 10. In DNA form, the CDR3 reads TGTGCCAGCACCCGCCGGACAGGGGTGGGCACCGGGGAGCTGTTTTTT. Amino acids: CASTRRTGVGTGELFF.

This chain connects TRBV30 to TRBJ1-3, with a weak D call TRBD1 (5 bases). V was cut by 3 bases and J by 4 bases, with 13 bases left in between. The CDR3 is 14 residues long. Looked up from germline, CDR1 is GTSNPN and CDR2 is SVGIG (reference sequence). In nucleotides, the CDR3 is TGTGCCTGGAGAAGCGTGCAGGGCGGAAACACCATATATTTT. This codes for CAWRSVQGGNTIYF. The full variable domain, rest sourced from reference TRBV30 and TRBJ1-3, is SQTIHQWPATLVQPVGSPLSLECTVEGTSNPNLYWYRQAAGRGLQLLFYSVGIGQISSEVPQNLSASRPQDRQFILSSKKLLLSDSGFYLCAWRSVQGGNTIYFGEGSWLTVV.

This chain links TRBV28 with TRBJ2-2; TRBD2 is a possible D gene (6 bases). V was clipped by 3 bases and J by 7 bases, with 15 bases between them. The CDR3 sequence is 15 residues long. The V gene's germline CDR1 is MDHEN and CDR2 SYDVKM. CDR3 residues: CASSFLGGVNGELFF. As DNA, the CDR3 is TGTGCCAGCAGTTTTTTAGGAGGGGTTAACGGGGAGCTGTTTTTT.

This clone was recorded a few times. The chain combines TRBV4-3 with TRBJ2-7; 9 nucleotides match TRBD1. The germline CDR1 and CDR2 sequences are LGHNA and YSLEER. CDR3 length: 15 amino acids. V dropped 0 bases and J dropped 6; count of bases not matched to a gene: 6. The CDR3 DNA sequence: TGCGCCAGCAGCCAAGATGCAGGACAGGGGCGCGAGCAGTACTTC. It yields the protein CASSQDAGQGREQYF.

This chain connects TRBV7-2 to TRBJ2-5; 7 nucleotides agree with TRBD2. Per germline, CDR1 SGHTA and CDR2 FQGNSA. The CDR3 spans 14 residues. V shed 5 bases and J 5 bases; nucleotides not matched to a gene: 8. In DNA, the CDR3 is TGTGCCAGCAGCCTAGTCGGGGGGACGGAGACCCAGTACTTC. It translates to CASSLVGGTETQYF.

This clone was picked up a small number of times. This chain links TRBV5-1 with TRBJ2-5; D is perhaps TRBD1 (6 bases). The CDR3 is 13 residues long. Germline values: CDR1 SGHRS, CDR2 YFSETQ. Trimming took 4 bases from V and 5 from J, leaving 12 bases between them. CDR3 in amino acids: CASSKLDRETQYF. The CDR3 coding sequence is TGCGCCAGCAGCAAATTAGACAGGGAGACCCAGTACTTC.

The chain has TRBV6-6 and TRBJ1-5; 10 bases are a match to TRBD1. The CDR3 runs to 15 residues. CDR1 is MNHNY and CDR2 is SVGAGI in the germline V gene (reference sequence). V lost 2 bases to trimming and J lost 7 bases; unmatched junction nucleotides: 5. The chain's CDR3 is CASSYGQGGGQPQHF. DNA for the CDR3: TGTGCCAGCAGTTACGGACAGGGGGGGGGCCAGCCCCAGCATTTT.

CDR3 bases: TGTGCCAGCAGAAGGACAGGGGCGGTCGAGCAGTACTTC. Its translation is CASRRTGAVEQYF. V gene TRBV6-6 combines with J gene TRBJ2-7; TRBD1 matches at 9 bases. V shed 6 bases and J 6 bases; nucleotides not matched to a gene: 6. In germline, CDR1 is MNHNY, CDR2 SVGAGI (reference sequence). This CDR3 is 13 amino acids long.

In this sample, this clone turned up many times. The V call is TRBV29-1, the J call TRBJ2-7, with 11 bases lining up with TRBD1. V lost 6 bases to trimming and J lost 6 bases; unmatched junction nucleotides: 7. Germline-derived CDR1 and CDR2 are SQVTM and ANQGSEA. This CDR3 is built from 13 residues. The CDR3 DNA follows: TGCAGCGTGGGACAGGGGGGTGTCAGCGAGCAGTACTTC. Its protein product is CSVGQGGVSEQYF.

This clone was seen a handful of times. This chain joins TRBV6-6 and TRBJ1-3; unclear D gene. The V gene lost 10 bases and the J gene lost 0 bases, with 19 bases spanning the gap. CDR1 is MNHNY and CDR2 is SVGAGI in the germline V gene (reference sequence). CDR3 length: 16 residues. The CDR3 DNA sequence: TGTGCCATCCACACCGACAAAGTTTACTCTGGAAACACCATATATTTT. Residues: CAIHTDKVYSGNTIYF.

This clone showed up many times. The chain employs TRBV14 and TRBJ2-5; TRBD1 matches at 7 bases. V trimming: 3 bases; J trimming: 4 bases; junction bases outside the gene matches: 5. Germline lookup yields CDR1 SGHDN and CDR2 FVKESK. The CDR3 totals 14 residues. The CDR3 DNA follows: TGTGCCAGCAGCCAGATGGGACAGCCAGAGACCCAGTACTTC. Translating gives CASSQMGQPETQYF.

This clone was counted a few times. The V gene is TRBV2, the J gene TRBJ2-7; unclear D gene. Germline V gene sequence: CDR1 SNHLY, CDR2 FYNNEI. The V end was cut by 0 bases, the J end by 1 base, with 7 bases between. This CDR3 contains 14 residues. The DNA of the CDR3 is TGTGCCAGCAGTGAAGCTATAGTTTCCTACGAGCAGTACTTC. As protein: CASSEAIVSYEQYF.

This clone appeared a few times. This chain connects TRBV27 to TRBJ1-6, with D perhaps TRBD1 (6 bases). The CDR3 extends over 16 amino acids. Trimming pared 4 bases from V and 7 bases from J, leaving 17 bases between. Germline V lookup: CDR1 MNHEY, CDR2 SMNVEV (reference sequence). CDR3 residues: CASSSTLGGRNSPLHF. The CDR3 DNA reads as TGTGCCAGCAGTTCCACCCTCGGGGGGCGGAATTCACCCCTCCACTTT.

The chain links TRBV29-1 to TRBJ2-7; a weak D match, TRBD1 (6 bases). Trimming shortened V by 5 bases and J by 3 bases, and 11 bases separated the two germline ends. The CDR3 spans 12 residues. The germline V gene encodes CDR1 SQVTM and CDR2 ANQGSEA. CDR3 residues: CSVRGQSYEQYF. CDR3 coding DNA: TGCAGCGTTCGTGGACAGAGCTACGAGCAGTACTTC.

V usage is TRBV19 and J usage is TRBJ1-1, with 7 nucleotides matching TRBD1. After removal of 4 bases from V and 7 bases from J, the junction contained 12 bases not matched to a gene. Per the germline V gene, CDR1 is LNHDA and CDR2 is SQIVND (reference sequence). The CDR3 consists of 15 residues. The CDR3 loop is CASSRKSLQGYEAFF. The DNA of the CDR3 is TGTGCCAGTAGTAGAAAGAGTCTACAGGGGTATGAAGCTTTCTTT.

The V call is TRBV5-1, the J call TRBJ2-3; 8 bases fit TRBD2. The CDR3 extends over 15 amino acids. The V and J ends lost 5 bases and 1 base, in that order; junction bases with no gene match: 6. Per germline, CDR1 SGHRS and CDR2 YFSETQ. CDR3 sequence (DNA): TGCGCCAGCAGACCTCCGGGGGGGCGCACAGATACGCAGTATTTT. The encoded protein is CASRPPGGRTDTQYF.

V gene TRBV5-1 combines with J gene TRBJ2-2; TRBD1 agrees at 7 bases. Germline-derived CDR1 and CDR2 are SGHRS and YFSETQ. This CDR3 is built from 15 residues. The J segment lost 1 base and the V segment lost 3 bases, leaving 3 bases of the junction unmatched. This CDR3 is CASSSRQGNTGELFF. The CDR3 region has the DNA TGCGCCAGCAGCTCAAGACAGGGGAACACCGGGGAGCTGTTTTTT.